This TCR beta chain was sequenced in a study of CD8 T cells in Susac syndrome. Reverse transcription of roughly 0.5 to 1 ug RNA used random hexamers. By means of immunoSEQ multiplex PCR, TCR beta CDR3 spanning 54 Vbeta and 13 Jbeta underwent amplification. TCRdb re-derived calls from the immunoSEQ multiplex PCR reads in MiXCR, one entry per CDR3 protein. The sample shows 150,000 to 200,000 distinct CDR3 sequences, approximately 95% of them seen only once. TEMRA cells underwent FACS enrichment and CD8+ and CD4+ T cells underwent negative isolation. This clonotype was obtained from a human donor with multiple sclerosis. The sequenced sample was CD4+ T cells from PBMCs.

The DNA of the CDR3 is TGTGCCAGTAGTTTCTTAATGGGGGACCCACCCCTCCACTTT. This translates into CASSFLMGDPPLHF. The rearrangement joins TRBV19 to TRBJ1-6; maybe TRBD1 (5 bases). The ends were cut back, 5 bases at V and 11 bases at J, with 16 bases in the middle. This CDR3 is built from 14 residues. Germline values: CDR1 LNHDA, CDR2 SQIVND (reference sequence).